What follows are 5 T cell receptor beta chains derived from one specimen sequenced in a study of blood T cell repertoires in COVID-19. Clones were read by immunoSEQ multiplex PCR, and TCRdb kept only the in-frame ones, dropping some. Here the sample spans about 180,000 clones, 86% being singletons. Sequencing was carried out using PBMCs or T cells enriched from blood (not recorded which). Receptors were obtained from a woman in her twenties or thirties who had recovered from COVID-19.

This chain uses TRBV6-4 with TRBJ2-2, with D perhaps TRBD1 (5 bases). CDR1 and CDR2 (germline): MRHNA, SNTAGT. V was trimmed by 0 bases and J by 4 bases, leaving 6 bases between them. CDR3 length equals 14 residues. In nucleotides, the CDR3 is TGTGCCAGCAGTGACTCAGGGGCCACCGGGGAGCTGTTTTTT. It is translated as CASSDSGATGELFF.

The V and J genes are TRBV7-2 and TRBJ1-6, with 8 nucleotides matching TRBD1. V trimming: 2 bases; J trimming: 6 bases; junction bases outside the gene matches: 0. This CDR3 has 14 residues. Looked up from germline, CDR1 is SGHTA and CDR2 is FQGNSA. The CDR3 loop reads CASSLQGANSPLHF. The CDR3 DNA sequence: TGTGCCAGCAGCTTACAGGGGGCTAATTCACCCCTCCACTTT.

The chain joins TRBV19 to TRBJ1-1; TRBD1 matches 8 bases. CDR1 and CDR2 (germline): LNHDA, SQIVND (reference sequence). This CDR3 region has 15 residues. V lost 6 bases to trimming and J lost 3 bases; unmatched junction nucleotides: 9. CDR3 bases: TGTGCCAGTAGACTTCAACAGGGGGGGGACACTGAAGCTTTCTTT. Translation gives CASRLQQGGDTEAFF.

This chain links TRBV27 with TRBJ1-6; 7 bases are shared with TRBD1. Germline CDR1 MNHEY, CDR2 SMNVEV (reference sequence). The ends lost 3 bases at V and 10 bases at J; junction bases unmatched: 6. The CDR3 extends over 14 amino acids. DNA for the CDR3: TGTGCCAGCAGTTTGGCCAGGGGGGACTCACCCCTCCACTTT. Translation: CASSLARGDSPLHF.

Concerning this clone itself: Other DNA sequences in this sample translate to the same CDR3. V is TRBV7-8 and J is TRBJ2-1; D perhaps matches TRBD2 (6 bases). CDR1 is SGHVS, CDR2 FQNEAQ, per germline. The CDR3 spans 13 residues. V lost 0 bases to trimming and J lost 6 bases, with 6 bases between them. The CDR3 nucleotides read TGTGCCAGCAGCTTAGCCGGGGGCAATGAGCAGTTCTTC. Translated: CASSLAGGNEQFF.